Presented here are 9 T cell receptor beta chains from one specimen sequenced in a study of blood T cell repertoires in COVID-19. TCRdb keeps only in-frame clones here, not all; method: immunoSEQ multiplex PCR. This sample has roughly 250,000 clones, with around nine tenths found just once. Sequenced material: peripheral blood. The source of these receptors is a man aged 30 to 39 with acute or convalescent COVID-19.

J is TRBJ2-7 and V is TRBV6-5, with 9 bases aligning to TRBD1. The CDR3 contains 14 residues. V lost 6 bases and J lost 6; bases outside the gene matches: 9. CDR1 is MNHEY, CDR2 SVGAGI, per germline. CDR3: CASRPDRGGSEQYF. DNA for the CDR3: TGTGCCAGCAGACCCGACAGGGGGGGATCCGAGCAGTACTTC.

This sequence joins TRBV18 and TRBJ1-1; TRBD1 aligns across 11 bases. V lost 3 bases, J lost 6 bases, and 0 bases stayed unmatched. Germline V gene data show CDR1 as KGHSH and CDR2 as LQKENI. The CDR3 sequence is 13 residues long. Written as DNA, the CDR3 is TGTGCCAGCTCACCGGGACAGGGGGCTGAAGCTTTCTTT. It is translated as CASSPGQGAEAFF.

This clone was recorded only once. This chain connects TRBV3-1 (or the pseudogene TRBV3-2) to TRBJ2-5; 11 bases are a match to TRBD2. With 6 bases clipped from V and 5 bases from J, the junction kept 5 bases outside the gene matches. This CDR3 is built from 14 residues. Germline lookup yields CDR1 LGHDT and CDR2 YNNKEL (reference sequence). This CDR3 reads CASSSGGAEETQYF. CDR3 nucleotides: TGTGCCAGCAGTAGCGGGGGGGCCGAGGAGACCCAGTACTTC.

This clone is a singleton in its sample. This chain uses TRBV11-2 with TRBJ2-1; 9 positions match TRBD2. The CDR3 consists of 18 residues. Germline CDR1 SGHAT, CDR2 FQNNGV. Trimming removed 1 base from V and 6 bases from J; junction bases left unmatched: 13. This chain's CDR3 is CASSLVSIGSGSLNEQFF. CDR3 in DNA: TGTGCCAGCAGCTTAGTAAGTATTGGTAGCGGGAGTCTCAATGAGCAGTTCTTC.

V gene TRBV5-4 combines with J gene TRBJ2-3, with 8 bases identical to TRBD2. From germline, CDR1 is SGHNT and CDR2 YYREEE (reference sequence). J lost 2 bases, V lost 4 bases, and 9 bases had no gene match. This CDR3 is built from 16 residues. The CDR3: CASSKKAGAFTDTQYF. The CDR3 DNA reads TGTGCCAGCAGCAAAAAAGCGGGGGCCTTCACAGATACGCAGTATTTT.

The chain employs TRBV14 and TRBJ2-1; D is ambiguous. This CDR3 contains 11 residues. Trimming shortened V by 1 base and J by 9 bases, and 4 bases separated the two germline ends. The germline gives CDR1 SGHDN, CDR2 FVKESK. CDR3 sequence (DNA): TGTGCCAGCAGCCAAGGGCCTGAGCAGTTCTTC. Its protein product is CASSQGPEQFF.

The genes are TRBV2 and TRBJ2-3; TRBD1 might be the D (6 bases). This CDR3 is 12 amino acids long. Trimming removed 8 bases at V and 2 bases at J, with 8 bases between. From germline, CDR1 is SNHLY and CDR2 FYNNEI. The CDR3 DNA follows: TGTGCCAGCGGGGGCATCACAGATACGCAGTATTTT. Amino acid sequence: CASGGITDTQYF. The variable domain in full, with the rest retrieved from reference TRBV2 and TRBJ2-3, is EPEVTQTPSHQVTQMGQEVILRCVPISNHLYFYWYRQILGQKVEFLVSFYNNEISEKSEIFDDQFSVERPDGSNFTLKIRSTKLEDSAMYFCASGGITDTQYFGPGTRLTVL.

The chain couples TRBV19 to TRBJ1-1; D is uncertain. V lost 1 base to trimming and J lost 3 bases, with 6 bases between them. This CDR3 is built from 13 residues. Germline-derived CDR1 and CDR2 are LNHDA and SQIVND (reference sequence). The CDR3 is CASSIVGDTEAFF. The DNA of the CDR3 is TGTGCCAGTAGTATAGTCGGAGACACTGAAGCTTTCTTT. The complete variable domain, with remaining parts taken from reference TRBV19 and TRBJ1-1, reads DGGITQSPKYLFRKEGQNVTLSCEQNLNHDAMYWYRQDPGQGLRLIYYSQIVNDFQKGDIAEGYSVSREKKESFPLTVTSAQKNPTAFYLCASSIVGDTEAFFGQGTRLTVV.

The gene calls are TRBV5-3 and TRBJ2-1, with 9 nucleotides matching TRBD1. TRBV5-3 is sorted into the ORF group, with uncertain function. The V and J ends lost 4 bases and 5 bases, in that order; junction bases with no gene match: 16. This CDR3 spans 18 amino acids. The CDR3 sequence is CARSRKLDRDRANNEQFF. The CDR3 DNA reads TGTGCCAGAAGCCGTAAACTCGACAGGGACAGGGCTAACAATGAGCAGTTCTTC.